The present TCR beta chain was sequenced within a study of shared T cell receptors in the human thymus. The repertoire was sequenced with immunoSEQ multiplex PCR; TCRdb's copy has only in-frame clones and lacks some. Of about 540,000 clones detected, around 82% appear once; the ten largest clones hold about 0.013%. With 6 bases removed from V and 5 bases from J, the gap between germline ends came to 22 bases. CDR1 WSHSY and CDR2 SAAADI come from the germline V gene. The CDR3 is 16 residues long. In addition, the sample was reused for a study of human thymus T cells. Turning to that study: Thymic resections from corrective heart surgery supplied the tissue. Related work showed strongly overlapping thymic repertoires across unrelated individuals.

This TCR came from a boy under two years old with a congenital heart defect. Sequenced sample: thymocytes. This chain connects TRBV10-2 to TRBJ1-1; a possible D gene is TRBD1 (5 bases). The CDR3 bases are TGCGCCAGCAGGATTAAGGGATCAGGGAGGAGGACTGAAGCTTTCTTT. Protein: CASRIKGSGRRTEAFF.